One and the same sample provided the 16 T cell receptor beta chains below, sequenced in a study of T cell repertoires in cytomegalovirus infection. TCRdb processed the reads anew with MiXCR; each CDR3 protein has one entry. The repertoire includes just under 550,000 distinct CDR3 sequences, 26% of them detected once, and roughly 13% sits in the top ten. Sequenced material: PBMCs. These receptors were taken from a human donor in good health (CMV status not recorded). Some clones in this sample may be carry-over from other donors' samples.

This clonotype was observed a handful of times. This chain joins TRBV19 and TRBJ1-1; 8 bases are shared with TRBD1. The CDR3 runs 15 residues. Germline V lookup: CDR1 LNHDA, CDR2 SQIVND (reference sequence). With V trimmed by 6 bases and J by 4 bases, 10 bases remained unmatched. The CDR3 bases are TGTGCCAGTAGCCGGACAGGGCGCTTGAGCACTGAAGCTTTCTTT. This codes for CASSRTGRLSTEAFF.

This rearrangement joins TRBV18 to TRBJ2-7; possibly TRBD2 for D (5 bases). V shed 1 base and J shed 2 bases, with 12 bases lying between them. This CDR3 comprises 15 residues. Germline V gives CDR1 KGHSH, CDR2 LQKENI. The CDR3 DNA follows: TGTGCCAGCTCACCACGAGGGTTAGGGACCTACGAGCAGTACTTC. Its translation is CASSPRGLGTYEQYF.

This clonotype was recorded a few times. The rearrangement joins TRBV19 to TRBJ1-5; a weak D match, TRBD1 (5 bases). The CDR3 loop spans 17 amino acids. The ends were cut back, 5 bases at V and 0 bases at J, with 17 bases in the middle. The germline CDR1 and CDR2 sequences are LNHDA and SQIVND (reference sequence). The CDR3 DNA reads TGTGCCAGTAGTCCCCTGATGGGGGGAAATAGCAATCAGCCCCAGCATTTT. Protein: CASSPLMGGNSNQPQHF.

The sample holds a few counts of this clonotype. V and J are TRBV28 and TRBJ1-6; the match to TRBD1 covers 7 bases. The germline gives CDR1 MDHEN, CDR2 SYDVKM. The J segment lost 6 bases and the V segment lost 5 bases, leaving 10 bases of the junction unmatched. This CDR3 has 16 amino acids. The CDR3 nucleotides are TGTGCCAGCAGTGCTTATTTGGGACAGCTTAATTCACCCCTCCACTTT. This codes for CASSAYLGQLNSPLHF.

In nucleotides, the CDR3 is TGTGCCAGTAGAGCGGGGGTCGGAAAGGACAATGAGCAGTTCTTC. Its translation is CASRAGVGKDNEQFF. The rearrangement joins TRBV19 to TRBJ2-1; 8 bases map to TRBD2. Germline CDR1 reads LNHDA; CDR2 reads SQIVND (reference sequence). Trimming took 6 bases from V and 5 from J; bases not matched to a gene: 9. This CDR3 spans 15 amino acids.

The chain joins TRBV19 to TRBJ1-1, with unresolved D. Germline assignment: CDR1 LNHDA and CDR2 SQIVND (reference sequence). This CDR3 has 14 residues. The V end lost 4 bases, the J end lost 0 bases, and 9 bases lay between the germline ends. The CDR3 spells CASSTGSMNTEAFF. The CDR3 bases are TGTGCCAGTAGTACCGGCAGCATGAACACTGAAGCTTTCTTT.

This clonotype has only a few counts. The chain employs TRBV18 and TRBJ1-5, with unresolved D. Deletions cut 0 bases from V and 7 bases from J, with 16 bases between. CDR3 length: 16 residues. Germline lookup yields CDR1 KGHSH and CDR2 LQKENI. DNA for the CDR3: TGTGCCAGCTCACCACCGATGGGGAAGTCGGGCCAGCCCCAGCATTTT. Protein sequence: CASSPPMGKSGQPQHF.

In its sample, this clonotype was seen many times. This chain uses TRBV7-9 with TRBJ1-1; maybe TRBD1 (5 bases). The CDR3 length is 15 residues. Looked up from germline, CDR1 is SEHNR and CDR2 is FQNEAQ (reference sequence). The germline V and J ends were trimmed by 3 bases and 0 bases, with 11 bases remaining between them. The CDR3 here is CASSFLEGVNTEAFF. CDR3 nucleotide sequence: TGTGCCAGCAGCTTCTTGGAAGGGGTGAACACTGAAGCTTTCTTT.

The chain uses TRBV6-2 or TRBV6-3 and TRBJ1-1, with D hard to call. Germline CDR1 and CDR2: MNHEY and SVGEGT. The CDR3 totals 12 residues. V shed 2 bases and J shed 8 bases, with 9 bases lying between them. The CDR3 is CASSYVGREAFF. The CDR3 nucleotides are TGTGCCAGCAGTTACGTCGGAAGGGAAGCTTTCTTT.

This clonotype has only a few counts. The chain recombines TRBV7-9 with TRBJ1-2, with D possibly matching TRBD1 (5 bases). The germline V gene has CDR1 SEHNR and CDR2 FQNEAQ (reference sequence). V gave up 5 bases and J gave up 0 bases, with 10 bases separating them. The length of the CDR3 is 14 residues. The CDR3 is CASSRRETNYGYTF. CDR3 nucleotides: TGTGCCAGCAGCCGCAGGGAGACTAACTATGGCTACACCTTC.

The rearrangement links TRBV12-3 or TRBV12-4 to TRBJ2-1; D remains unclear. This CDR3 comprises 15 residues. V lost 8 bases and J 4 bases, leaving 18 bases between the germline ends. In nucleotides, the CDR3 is TGTGCCAGCTCCCCTCCGGGTGGCGCATACAATGAGCAGTTCTTC. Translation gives CASSPPGGAYNEQFF.

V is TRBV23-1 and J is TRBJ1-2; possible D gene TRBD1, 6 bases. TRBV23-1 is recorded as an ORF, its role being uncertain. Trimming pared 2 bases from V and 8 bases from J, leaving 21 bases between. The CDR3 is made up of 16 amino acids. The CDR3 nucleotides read TGCGCCAGCAGTCAACGGGCCTCCAGGGGCCCCGGGGGCTACACCTTC. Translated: CASSQRASRGPGGYTF.

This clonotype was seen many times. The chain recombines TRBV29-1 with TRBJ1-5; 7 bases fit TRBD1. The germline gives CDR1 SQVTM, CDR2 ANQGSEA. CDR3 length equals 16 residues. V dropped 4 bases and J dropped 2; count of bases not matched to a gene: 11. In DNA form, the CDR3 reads TGCAGCGTTGGAGAGGCAGGGGGAGCGGGCAATCAGCCCCAGCATTTT. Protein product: CSVGEAGGAGNQPQHF.

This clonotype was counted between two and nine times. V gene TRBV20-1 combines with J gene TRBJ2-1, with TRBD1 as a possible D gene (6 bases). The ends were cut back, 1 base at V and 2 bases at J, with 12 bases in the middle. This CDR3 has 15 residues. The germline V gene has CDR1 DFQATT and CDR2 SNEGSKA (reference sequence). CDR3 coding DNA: TGCAGTGCTAGAGTTTGGTCAGGGGCCTACAATGAGCAGTTCTTC. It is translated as CSARVWSGAYNEQFF.

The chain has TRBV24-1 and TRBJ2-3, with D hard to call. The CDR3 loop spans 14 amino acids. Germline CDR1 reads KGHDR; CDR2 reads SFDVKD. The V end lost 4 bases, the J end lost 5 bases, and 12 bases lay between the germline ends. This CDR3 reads CATSDPGLVDTQYF. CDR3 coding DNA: TGTGCCACCAGTGACCCGGGCCTCGTAGATACGCAGTATTTT.

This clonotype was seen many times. CDR3 amino acids: CASSLGGTVGNTIYF. DNA for the CDR3: TGTGCCAGCAGCTTAGGTGGGACTGTAGGAAACACCATATATTTT. The V and J genes are TRBV7-2 and TRBJ1-3; D might be TRBD1 (5 bases). Per germline, CDR1 SGHTA and CDR2 FQGNSA. Trimming stripped 1 base from V and 4 bases from J, with 11 bases between. This CDR3 has 15 residues.